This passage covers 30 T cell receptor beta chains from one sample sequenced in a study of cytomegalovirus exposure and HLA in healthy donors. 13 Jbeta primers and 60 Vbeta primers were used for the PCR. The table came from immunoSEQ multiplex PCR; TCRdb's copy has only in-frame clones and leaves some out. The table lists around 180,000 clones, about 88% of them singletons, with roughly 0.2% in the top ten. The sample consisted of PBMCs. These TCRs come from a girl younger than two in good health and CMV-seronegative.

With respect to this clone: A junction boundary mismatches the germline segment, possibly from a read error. DNA for the CDR3: TGTGCCAGCAGTTTAGTTGAGCATGAAAAACTGTTTTTT. This translates into CASSLVEHEKLFF. This chain links TRBV7-2 with TRBJ1-4, with D uncertain. There are 13 residues in the CDR3. From germline, CDR1 is SGHTA and CDR2 FQGNSA.

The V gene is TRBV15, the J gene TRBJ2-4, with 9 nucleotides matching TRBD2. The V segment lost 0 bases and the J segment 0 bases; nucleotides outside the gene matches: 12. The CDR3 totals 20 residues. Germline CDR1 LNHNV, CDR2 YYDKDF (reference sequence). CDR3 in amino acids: CATSREAGLAAQVAKNIQYF. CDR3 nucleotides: TGTGCCACCAGCAGAGAAGCGGGACTAGCTGCCCAGGTAGCCAAAAACATTCAGTACTTC.

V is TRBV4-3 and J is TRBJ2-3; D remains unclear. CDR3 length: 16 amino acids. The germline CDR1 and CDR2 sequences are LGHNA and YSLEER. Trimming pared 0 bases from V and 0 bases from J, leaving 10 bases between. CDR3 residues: CASSQDRYGSTDTQYF. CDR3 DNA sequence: TGCGCCAGCAGCCAAGATCGGTACGGGAGCACAGATACGCAGTATTTT.

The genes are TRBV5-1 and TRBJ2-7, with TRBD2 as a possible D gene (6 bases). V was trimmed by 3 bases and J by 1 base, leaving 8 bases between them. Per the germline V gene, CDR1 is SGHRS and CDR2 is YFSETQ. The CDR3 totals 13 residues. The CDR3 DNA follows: TGCGCCAGCAGCTCCGGAGGGTCCTACGAGCAGTACTTC. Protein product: CASSSGGSYEQYF.

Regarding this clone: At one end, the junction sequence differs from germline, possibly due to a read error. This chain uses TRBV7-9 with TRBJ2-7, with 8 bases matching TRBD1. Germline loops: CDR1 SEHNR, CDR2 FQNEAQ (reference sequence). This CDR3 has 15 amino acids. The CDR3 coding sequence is TGTTCCAGCAGCCCCTCGGACAGGGCGACCTACGAGCAGTACTTC. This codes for CSSSPSDRATYEQYF.

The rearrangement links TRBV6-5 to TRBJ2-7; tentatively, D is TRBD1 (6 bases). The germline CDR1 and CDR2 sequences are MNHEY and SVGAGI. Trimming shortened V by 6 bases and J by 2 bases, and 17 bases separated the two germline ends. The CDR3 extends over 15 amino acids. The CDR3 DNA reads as TGTGCCAGCAGAAATACAGGGTTCAGCCCCTACGAGCAGTACTTC. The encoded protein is CASRNTGFSPYEQYF.

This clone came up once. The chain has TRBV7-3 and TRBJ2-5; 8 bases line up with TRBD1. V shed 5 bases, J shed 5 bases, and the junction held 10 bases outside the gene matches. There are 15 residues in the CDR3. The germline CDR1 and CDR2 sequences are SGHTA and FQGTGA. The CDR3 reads CASSRQGFLGETQYF. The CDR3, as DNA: TGTGCCAGCAGCCGACAGGGGTTCCTTGGGGAGACCCAGTACTTC.

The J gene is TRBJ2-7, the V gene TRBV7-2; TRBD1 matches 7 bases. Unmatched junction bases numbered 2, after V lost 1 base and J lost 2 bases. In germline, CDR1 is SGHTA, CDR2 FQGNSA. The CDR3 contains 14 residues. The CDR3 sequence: CASSLGGGPYEQYF. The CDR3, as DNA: TGTGCCAGCAGCTTAGGAGGGGGCCCCTACGAGCAGTACTTC.

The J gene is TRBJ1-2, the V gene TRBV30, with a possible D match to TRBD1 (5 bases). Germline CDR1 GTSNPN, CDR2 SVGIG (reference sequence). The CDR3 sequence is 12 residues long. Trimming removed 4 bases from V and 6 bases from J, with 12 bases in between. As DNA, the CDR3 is TGTGCCTGGAACCGGGGGGTGGATGGCTACACCTTC. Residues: CAWNRGVDGYTF.

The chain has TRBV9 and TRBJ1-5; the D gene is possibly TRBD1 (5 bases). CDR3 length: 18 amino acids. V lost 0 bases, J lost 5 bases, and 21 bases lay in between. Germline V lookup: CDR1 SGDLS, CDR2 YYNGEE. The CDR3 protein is CASSVVTRSLGGDQPQHF. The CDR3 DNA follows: TGTGCCAGCAGCGTAGTGACTCGAAGTCTGGGGGGGGATCAGCCCCAGCATTTT. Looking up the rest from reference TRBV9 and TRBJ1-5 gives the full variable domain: DSGVTQTPKHLITATGQRVTLRCSPRSGDLSVYWYQQSLDQGLQFLIQYYNGEERAKGNILERFSAQQFPDLHSELNLSSLELGDSALYFCASSVVTRSLGGDQPQHFGDGTRLSIL.

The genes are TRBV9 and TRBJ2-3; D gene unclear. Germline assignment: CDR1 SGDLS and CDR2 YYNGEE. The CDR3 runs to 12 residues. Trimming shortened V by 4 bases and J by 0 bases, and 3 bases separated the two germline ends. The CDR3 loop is CASSPSTDTQYF. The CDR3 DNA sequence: TGTGCCAGCAGCCCGAGCACAGATACGCAGTATTTT.

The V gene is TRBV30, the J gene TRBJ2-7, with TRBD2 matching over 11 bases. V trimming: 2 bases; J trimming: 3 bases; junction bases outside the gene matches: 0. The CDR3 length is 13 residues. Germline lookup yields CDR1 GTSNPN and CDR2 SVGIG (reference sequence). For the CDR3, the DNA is TGTGCCTGGAGTACTAGCGGGAGCTACGAGCAGTACTTC. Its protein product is CAWSTSGSYEQYF.

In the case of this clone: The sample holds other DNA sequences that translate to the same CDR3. The CDR3 DNA sequence: TGTGCCAGCACTGCAACCGGGACAGGGGATGAAAAACTGTTTTTT. It encodes CASTATGTGDEKLFF. J is TRBJ1-4 and V is TRBV2; 10 nucleotides agree with TRBD1. With 7 bases clipped from V and 6 bases from J, the junction kept 8 bases outside the gene matches. The CDR3 contains 15 residues. The V gene's germline CDR1 is SNHLY and CDR2 FYNNEI.

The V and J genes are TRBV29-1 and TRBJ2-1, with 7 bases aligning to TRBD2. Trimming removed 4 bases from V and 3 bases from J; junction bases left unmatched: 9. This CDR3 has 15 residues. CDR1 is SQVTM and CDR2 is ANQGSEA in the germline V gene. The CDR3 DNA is TGCAGCGTTGTGCCCGGGACTACCCGCTACAATGAGCAGTTCTTC. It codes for CSVVPGTTRYNEQFF.

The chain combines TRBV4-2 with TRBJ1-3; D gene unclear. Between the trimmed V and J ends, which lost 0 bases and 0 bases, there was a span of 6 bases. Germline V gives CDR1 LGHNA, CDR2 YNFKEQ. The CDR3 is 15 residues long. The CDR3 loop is CASSQDRGSGNTIYF. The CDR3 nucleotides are TGTGCCAGCAGCCAAGATCGAGGCTCTGGAAACACCATATATTTT.

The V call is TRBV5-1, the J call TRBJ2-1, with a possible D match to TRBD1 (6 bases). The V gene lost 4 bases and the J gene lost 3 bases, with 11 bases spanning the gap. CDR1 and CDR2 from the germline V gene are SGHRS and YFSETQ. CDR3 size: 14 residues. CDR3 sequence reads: CASSGVTGYNEQFF. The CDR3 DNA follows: TGCGCCAGCAGCGGGGTGACAGGCTACAATGAGCAGTTCTTC. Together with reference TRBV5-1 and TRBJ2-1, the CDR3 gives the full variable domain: KAGVTQTPRYLIKTRGQQVTLSCSPISGHRSVSWYQQTPGQGLQFLFEYFSETQRNKGNFPGRFSGRQFSNSRSEMNVSTLELGDSALYLCASSGVTGYNEQFFGPGTRLTVL.

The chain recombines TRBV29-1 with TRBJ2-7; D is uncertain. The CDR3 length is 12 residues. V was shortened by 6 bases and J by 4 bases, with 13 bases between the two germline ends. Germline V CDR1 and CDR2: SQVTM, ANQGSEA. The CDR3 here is CSVARSEYEQYF. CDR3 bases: TGCAGCGTGGCACGAAGCGAGTACGAGCAGTACTTC.

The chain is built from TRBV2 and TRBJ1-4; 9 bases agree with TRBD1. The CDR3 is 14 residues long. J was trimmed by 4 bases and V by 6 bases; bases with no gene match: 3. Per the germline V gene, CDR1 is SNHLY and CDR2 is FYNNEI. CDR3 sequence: CASSVDRGNEKLFF. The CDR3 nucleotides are TGTGCCAGCAGCGTGGACAGGGGTAATGAAAAACTGTTTTTT.

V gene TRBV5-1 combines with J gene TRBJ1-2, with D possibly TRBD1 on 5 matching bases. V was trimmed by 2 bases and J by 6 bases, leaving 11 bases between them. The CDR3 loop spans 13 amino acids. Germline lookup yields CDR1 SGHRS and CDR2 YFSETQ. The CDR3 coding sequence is TGCGCCAGCAGCTTTTGGGGGACTGATGGCTACACCTTC. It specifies CASSFWGTDGYTF.

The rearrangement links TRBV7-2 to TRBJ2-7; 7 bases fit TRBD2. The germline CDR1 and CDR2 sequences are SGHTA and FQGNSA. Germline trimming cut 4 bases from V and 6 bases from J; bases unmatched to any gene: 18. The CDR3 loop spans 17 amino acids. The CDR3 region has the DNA TGTGCCAGCAGCTCGCCCAGTCGAGCGGGGAGGATAGGCGAGCAGTACTTC. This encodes CASSSPSRAGRIGEQYF.

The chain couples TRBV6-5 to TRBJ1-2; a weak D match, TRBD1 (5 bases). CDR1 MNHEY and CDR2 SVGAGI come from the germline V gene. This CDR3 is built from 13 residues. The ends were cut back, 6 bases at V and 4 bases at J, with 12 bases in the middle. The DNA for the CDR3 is TGTGCCAGCAGGAACCAGGGTGGCTATGGCTACACCTTC. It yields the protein CASRNQGGYGYTF.

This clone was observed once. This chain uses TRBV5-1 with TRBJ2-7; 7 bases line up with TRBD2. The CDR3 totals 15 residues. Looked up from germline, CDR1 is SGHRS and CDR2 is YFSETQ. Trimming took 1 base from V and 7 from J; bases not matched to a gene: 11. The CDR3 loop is CASSLSWTRTSEQYF. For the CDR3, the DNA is TGCGCCAGCAGCTTGTCGTGGACTAGGACTAGTGAGCAGTACTTC.

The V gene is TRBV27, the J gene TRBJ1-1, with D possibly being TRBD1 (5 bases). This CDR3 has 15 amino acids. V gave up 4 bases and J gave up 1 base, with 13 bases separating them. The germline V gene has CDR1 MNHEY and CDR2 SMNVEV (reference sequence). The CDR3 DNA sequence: TGTGCCAGCAGTTCCCCGGGGGGGAAGAACACTGAAGCTTTCTTT. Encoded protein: CASSSPGGKNTEAFF.

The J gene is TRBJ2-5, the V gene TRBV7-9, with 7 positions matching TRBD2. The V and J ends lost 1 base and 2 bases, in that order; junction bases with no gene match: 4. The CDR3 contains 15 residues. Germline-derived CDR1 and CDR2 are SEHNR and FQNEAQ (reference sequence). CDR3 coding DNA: TGTGCCAGCAGCTTAGGGGGAGGGCCTCAAGAGACCCAGTACTTC. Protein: CASSLGGGPQETQYF.

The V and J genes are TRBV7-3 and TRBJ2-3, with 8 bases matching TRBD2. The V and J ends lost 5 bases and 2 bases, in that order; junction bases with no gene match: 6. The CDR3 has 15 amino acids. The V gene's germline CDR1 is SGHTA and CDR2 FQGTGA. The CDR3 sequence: CASSTGLAPTDTQYF. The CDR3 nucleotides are TGTGCCAGCAGCACCGGACTAGCCCCCACAGATACGCAGTATTTT.

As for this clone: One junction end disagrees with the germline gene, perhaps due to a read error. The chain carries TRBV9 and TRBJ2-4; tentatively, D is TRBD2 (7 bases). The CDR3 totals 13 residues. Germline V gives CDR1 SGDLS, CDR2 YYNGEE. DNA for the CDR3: TGTGCCAGCAGCGTAGCCGGGCGGGGGCCCCGTTATTTC. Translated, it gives CASSVAGRGPRYF.

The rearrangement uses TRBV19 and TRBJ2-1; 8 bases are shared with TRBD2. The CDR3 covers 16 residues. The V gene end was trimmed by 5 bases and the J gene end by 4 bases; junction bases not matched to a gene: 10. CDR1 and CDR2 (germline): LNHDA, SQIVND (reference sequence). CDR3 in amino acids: CASSPARRGAYNEQFF. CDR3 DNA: TGTGCCAGTAGTCCTGCTAGGCGGGGGGCTTACAATGAGCAGTTCTTC. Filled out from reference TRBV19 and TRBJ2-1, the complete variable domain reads DGGITQSPKYLFRKEGQNVTLSCEQNLNHDAMYWYRQDPGQGLRLIYYSQIVNDFQKGDIAEGYSVSREKKESFPLTVTSAQKNPTAFYLCASSPARRGAYNEQFFGPGTRLTVL.

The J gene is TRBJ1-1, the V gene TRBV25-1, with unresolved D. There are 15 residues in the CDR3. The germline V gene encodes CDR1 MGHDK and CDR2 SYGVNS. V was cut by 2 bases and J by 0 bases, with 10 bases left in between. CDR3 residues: CASSEGLGMNTEAFF. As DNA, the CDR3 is TGTGCCAGCAGTGAAGGTCTGGGCATGAACACTGAAGCTTTCTTT.

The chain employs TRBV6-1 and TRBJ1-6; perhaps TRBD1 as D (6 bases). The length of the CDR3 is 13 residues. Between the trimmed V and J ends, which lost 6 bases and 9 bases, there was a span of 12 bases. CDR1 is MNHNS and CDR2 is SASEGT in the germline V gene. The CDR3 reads CASSVGGSSPLHF. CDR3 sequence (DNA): TGTGCCAGCAGCGTAGGGGGAAGTTCACCCCTCCACTTT.

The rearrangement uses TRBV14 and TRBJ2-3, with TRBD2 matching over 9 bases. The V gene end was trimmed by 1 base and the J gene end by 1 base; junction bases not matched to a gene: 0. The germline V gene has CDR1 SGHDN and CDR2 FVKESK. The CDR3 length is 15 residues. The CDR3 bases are TGTGCCAGCAGCCAAGGACTAGCGGGCACAGATACGCAGTATTTT. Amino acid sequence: CASSQGLAGTDTQYF.